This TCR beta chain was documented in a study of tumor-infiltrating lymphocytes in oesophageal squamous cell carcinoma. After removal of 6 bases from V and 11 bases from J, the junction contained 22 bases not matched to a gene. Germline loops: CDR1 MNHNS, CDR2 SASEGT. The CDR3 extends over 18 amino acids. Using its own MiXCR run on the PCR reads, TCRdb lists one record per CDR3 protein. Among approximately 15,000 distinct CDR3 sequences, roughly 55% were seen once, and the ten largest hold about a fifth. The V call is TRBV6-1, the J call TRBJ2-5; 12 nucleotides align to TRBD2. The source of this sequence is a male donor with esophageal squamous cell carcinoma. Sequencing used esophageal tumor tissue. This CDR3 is CASSAGQILAGGYNEQYF. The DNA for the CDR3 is TGTGCCAGCAGCGCCGGACAGATACTAGCGGGAGGATACAATGAGCAGTACTTC.